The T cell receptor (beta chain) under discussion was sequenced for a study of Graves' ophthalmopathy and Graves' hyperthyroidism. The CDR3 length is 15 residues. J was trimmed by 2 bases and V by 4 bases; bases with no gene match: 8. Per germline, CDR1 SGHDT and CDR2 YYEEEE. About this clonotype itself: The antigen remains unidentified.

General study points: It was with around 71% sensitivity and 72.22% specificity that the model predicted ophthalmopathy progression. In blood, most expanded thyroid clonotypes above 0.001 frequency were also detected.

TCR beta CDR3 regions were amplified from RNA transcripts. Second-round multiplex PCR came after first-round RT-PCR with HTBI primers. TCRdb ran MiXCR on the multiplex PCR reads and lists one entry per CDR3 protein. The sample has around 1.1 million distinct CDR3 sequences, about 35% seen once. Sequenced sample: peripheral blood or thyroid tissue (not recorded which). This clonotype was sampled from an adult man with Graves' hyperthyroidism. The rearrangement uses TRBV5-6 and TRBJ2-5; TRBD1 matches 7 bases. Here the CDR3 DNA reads TGTGCCAGCAGCAATCTAGGGGGCTGGCAAGAGACCCAGTACTTC. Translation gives CASSNLGGWQETQYF.